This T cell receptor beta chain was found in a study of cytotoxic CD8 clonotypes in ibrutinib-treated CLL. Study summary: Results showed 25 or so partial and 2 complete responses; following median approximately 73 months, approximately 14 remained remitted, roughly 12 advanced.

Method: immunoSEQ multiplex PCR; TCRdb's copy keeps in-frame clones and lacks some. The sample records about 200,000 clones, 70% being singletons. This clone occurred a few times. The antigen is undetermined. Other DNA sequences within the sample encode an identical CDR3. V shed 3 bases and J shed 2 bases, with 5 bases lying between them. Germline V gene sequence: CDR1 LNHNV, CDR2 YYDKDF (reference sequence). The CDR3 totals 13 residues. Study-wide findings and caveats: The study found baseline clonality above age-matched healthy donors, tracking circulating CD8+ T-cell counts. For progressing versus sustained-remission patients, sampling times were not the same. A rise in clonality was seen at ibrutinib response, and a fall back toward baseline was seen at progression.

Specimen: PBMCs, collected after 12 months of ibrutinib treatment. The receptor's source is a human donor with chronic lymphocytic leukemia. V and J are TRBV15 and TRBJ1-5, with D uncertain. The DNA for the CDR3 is TGTGCCACCAGCAGCCGCGGCAATCAGCCCCAGCATTTT. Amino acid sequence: CATSSRGNQPQHF.